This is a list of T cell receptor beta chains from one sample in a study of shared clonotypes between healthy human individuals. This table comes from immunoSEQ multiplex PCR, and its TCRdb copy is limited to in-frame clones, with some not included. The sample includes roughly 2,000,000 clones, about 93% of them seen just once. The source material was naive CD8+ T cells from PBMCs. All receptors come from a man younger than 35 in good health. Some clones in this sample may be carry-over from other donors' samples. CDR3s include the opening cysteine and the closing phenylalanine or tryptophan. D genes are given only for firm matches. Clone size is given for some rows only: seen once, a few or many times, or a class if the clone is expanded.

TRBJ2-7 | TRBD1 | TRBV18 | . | CASSPPRTGVQNGHEQYF | TGTGCCAGCTCACCGCCTAGGACAGGAGTCCAAAATGGCCACGAGCAGTACTTC
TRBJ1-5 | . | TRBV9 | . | CASSRGDQPQHF | TGTGCCAGCAGCCGGGGGGATCAGCCCCAGCATTTT
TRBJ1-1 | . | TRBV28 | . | CASSLRGQSEAFF | TGTGCCAGCAGTTTACGCGGACAGAGTGAAGCTTTCTTT
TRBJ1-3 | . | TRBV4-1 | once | CASSQEVVGRSGNTIYF | TGCGCCAGCAGCCAAGAAGTAGTTGGTCGCTCTGGAAACACCATATATTTT
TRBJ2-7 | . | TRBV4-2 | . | CASSPSGAEQYF | TGTGCCAGCAGCCCCTCAGGGGCCGAGCAGTACTTC
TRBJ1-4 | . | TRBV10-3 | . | CAISEDLGSPTNEKLFF | TGTGCCATCAGTGAAGACCTCGGGAGCCCAACTAATGAAAAACTGTTTTTT
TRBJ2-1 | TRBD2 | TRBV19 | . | CASSTQREAGGMFEQFF | TGTGCCAGTAGTACCCAACGAGAAGCGGGAGGCATGTTTGAGCAGTTCTTC
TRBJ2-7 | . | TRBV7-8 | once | CASSLGVGEYEQYF | TGTGCCAGCAGCTTAGGGGTGGGAGAATACGAGCAGTACTTC
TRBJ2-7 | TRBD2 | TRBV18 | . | CASSPQASGRAVIYEQYF | TGTGCCAGCTCACCACAGGCTAGCGGGAGGGCCGTCATATACGAGCAGTACTTC
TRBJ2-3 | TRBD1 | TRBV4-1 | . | CASSQDREDTQYF | TGCGCCAGCAGCCAGGACAGGGAAGATACGCAGTATTTT
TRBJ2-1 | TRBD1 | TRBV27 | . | CASSPLGTGNEQFF | TGTGCCAGCAGTCCCTTAGGGACAGGTAATGAGCAGTTCTTC
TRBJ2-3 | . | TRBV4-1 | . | CASSQVGPGSDTQYF | TGCGCCAGCAGCCAAGTGGGTCCGGGGTCAGATACGCAGTATTTT
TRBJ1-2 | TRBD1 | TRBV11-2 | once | CASSLGQGVGYTF | TGTGCCAGCAGCTTGGGCCAGGGGGTAGGCTACACCTTC
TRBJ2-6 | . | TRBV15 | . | CATSRERFLSGANVLTF | TGTGCCACCAGCAGAGAGAGATTTCTATCTGGGGCCAACGTCCTGACTTTC
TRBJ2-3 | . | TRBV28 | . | CASRYGRTDTQYF | TGTGCCAGCAGGTACGGCCGCACAGATACGCAGTATTTT
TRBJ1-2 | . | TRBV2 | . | CASRRPDESPPNYGYTF | TGTGCCAGCAGACGCCCCGATGAATCACCACCTAACTATGGCTACACCTTC
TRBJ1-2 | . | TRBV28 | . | CASSPRTVRNYGYTF | TGTGCCAGCAGTCCCCGGACAGTGAGAAACTATGGCTACACCTTC
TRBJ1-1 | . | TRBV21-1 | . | CASSTGPLGEAFF | TGTGCCAGCAGCACCGGGCCCCTGGGTGAAGCTTTCTTT
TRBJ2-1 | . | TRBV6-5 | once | CASSYSFGGYNEQFF | TGTGCCAGCAGTTACTCCTTCGGCGGCTACAATGAGCAGTTCTTC
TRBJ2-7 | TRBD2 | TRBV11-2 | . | CASLRGGRHEQYF | TGTGCCAGCCTCCGGGGGGGAAGGCACGAGCAGTACTTC
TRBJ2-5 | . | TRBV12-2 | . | CASRLAGTSQETQYF | TGTGCAAGTCGCTTAGCGGGGACTTCGCAAGAGACCCAGTACTTC
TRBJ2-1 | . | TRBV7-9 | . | CASSLDPGNEQFF | TGTGCCAGCAGCTTAGACCCAGGGAATGAGCAGTTCTTC
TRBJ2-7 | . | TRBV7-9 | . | CASSLGPGATYEQYF | TGTGCCAGCAGCTTGGGCCCAGGGGCCACCTACGAGCAGTACTTC
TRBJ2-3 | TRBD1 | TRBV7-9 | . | CASSNRDRGTDTQYF | TGTGCCAGCAGCAACCGGGACAGGGGGACAGATACGCAGTATTTT
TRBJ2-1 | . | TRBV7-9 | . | CASSPLGNEQFF | TGTGCCAGCAGTCCTTTAGGGAATGAGCAGTTCTTC
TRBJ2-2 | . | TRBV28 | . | CAVKLGVLGELFF | TGTGCCGTTAAACTGGGGGTTTTGGGGGAGCTGTTTTTT
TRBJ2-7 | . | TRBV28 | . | CASSLPGRDYEQYF | TGTGCCAGCAGTCTCCCCGGAAGGGACTACGAGCAGTACTTC
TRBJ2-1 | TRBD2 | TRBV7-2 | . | CASSMRAGAHGEQFF | TGTGCCAGCAGCATGCGGGCGGGAGCCCATGGTGAGCAGTTCTTC
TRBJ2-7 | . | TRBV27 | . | CASSLSYPYEQYF | TGTGCCAGCAGTTTATCGTACCCCTACGAGCAGTACTTC